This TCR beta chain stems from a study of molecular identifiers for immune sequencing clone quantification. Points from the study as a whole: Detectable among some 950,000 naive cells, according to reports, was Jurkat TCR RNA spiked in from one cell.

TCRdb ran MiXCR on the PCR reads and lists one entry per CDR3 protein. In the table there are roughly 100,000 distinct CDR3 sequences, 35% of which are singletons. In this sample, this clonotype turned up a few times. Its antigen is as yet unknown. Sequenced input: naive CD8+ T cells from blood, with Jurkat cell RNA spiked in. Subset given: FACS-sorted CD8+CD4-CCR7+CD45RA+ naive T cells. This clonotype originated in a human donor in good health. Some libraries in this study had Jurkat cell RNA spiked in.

CDR3 DNA: TGCAGTGCTTCGCAGGGGGCCGACACTGAAGCTTTCTTT. It translates to CSASQGADTEAFF. This chain uses TRBV20-1 with TRBJ1-1, with 8 bases that match TRBD1. Germline-derived CDR1 and CDR2 are DFQATT and SNEGSKA (reference sequence). J was trimmed by 3 bases and V by 5 bases; bases with no gene match: 5. The CDR3 length is 13 residues.